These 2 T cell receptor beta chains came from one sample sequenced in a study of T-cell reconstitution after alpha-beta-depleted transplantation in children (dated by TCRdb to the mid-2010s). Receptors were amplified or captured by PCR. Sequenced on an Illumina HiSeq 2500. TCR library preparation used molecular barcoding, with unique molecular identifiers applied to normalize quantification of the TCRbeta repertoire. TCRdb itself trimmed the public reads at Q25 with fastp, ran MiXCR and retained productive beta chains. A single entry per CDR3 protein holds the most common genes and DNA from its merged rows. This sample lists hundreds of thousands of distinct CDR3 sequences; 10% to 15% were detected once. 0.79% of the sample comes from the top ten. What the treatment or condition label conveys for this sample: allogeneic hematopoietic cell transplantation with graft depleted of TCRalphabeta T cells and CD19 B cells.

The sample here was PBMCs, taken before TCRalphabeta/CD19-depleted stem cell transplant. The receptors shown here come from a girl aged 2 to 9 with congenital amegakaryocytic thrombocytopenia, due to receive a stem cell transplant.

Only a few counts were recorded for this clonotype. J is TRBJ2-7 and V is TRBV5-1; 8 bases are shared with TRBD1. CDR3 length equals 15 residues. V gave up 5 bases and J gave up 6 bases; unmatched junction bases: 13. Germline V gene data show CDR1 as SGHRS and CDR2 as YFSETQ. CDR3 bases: TGCGCCAGCAGTTTCGTCCCGGGACAGGCCCTCGAGCAGTACTTC. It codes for CASSFVPGQALEQYF.

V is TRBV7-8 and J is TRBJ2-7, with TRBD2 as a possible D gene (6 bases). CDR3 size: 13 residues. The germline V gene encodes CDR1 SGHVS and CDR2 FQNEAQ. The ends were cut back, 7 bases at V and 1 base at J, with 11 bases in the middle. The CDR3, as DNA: TGTGCCAGCACCTTGGCGGGATCCTACGAGCAGTACTTC. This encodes CASTLAGSYEQYF.